This TCR beta chain is from a study of blood T cell repertoires in COVID-19. Looking at the study overall: Samples of COVID-19 (acute and convalescent) were obtained from the United States, Italy and Spain. From T cells, B-cell-depleted T cells, or PBMCs came the material, which was cDNA or gDNA.

Authors' data handling: Amplification of reference gene primers provided the estimated nucleated cell counts. Profiling relied on immunoSEQ multiplex PCR, and the TCRdb table lists in-frame clones only, not all of them. D and trimming were read from the DNA, whereas the V and J calls and clone size are those reported in that table. The top ten hold roughly 6.7% of the sample, which has around 65,000 clones, 76% seen once. There are 14 residues in the CDR3. Germline assignment: CDR1 LNHDA and CDR2 SQIVND (reference sequence). Losses at the gene ends were 9 bases for V and 5 bases for J; bases not matched to a gene: 7.

The sample was peripheral blood. V usage is TRBV19 and J usage is TRBJ1-5; the match to TRBD1 covers 10 bases. The clonotype comes from a woman aged 50 to 65 with active or convalescent COVID-19. The CDR3 protein is CASIETGGDQPQHF. The CDR3 region has the DNA TGTGCCAGCATTGAGACAGGGGGCGATCAGCCCCAGCATTTT.